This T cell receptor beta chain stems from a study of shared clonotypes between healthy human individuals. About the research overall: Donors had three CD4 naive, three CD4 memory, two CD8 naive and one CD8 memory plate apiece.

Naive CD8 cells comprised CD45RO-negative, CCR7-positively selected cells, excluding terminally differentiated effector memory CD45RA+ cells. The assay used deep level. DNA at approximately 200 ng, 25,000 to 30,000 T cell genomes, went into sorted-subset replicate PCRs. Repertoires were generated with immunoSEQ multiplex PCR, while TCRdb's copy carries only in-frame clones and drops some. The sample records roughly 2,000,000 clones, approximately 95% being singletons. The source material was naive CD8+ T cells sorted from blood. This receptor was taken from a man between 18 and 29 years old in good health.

The DNA for the CDR3 is TGCGCCAGCAGCTTGGACAGACAGGGAATGAACACTGAAGCTTTCTTT. Its translation is CASSLDRQGMNTEAFF. The chain joins TRBV5-1 to TRBJ1-1, with TRBD1 matching over 7 bases. Germline V CDR1 and CDR2: SGHRS, YFSETQ. J lost 0 bases, V lost 0 bases, and 5 bases had no gene match. The CDR3 covers 16 residues.